The present T cell receptor (beta chain) was sequenced within a study of vaccination effects on CD4 cells after COVID-19. Study information: The post-vaccine samples were taken, at the median, 72 days after the second dose.

On this clone: Antigen specificity is unknown.

Clones were sequenced by immunoSEQ multiplex PCR, and TCRdb holds only the in-frame ones, with some missing. The sample has tens of thousands of clones; 70% to 80% are singletons. Culture lasted approximately 10 days before CD4+ T cell isolation. BNT162b2 vaccine or mRNA-1273 vaccine was given to participants in two doses. Among the vaccine recipients, none had a prior SARS-CoV-2 infection, and nucleocapsid antibodies were negative. Replacing half the medium with IL-2 medium was done on days 3 and 7. This CDR3 has 16 amino acids. Germline values: CDR1 KGHSH, CDR2 LQKENI. V was trimmed by 0 bases and J by 9 bases, leaving 20 bases between them. Overall study results and limits: Marked contraction was observed in infection-induced and vaccine-induced clones late after vaccination.

The V gene is TRBV18, the J gene TRBJ2-5; D might be TRBD2 (5 bases). The sequencing used CD4+ T cells from PBMCs cultured without peptide, collected after COVID-19 vaccination. This TCR was sampled from a human donor who received a COVID-19 vaccine. The CDR3 loop reads CASSPPGAGLGVAQYF. CDR3 nucleotide sequence: TGTGCCAGCTCACCACCGGGCGCCGGGTTGGGAGTGGCCCAGTACTTC.